This T cell receptor beta chain originates from a study of human T cells and chemical hapten exposure. The CDR3 totals 12 residues. Germline CDR1 reads SGHNT; CDR2 reads YYREEE (reference sequence). Trimming removed 2 bases from V and 10 bases from J, with 12 bases in between. The time point is: patch test 3, about 24 weeks after DPC sensitization. The treatment: therapeutic diphenylcyclopropenone sensitization with weekly scalp DPC. Someone pulled total RNA out of unfractionated whole blood. This clonotype was counted a few times. A single record per CDR3 protein comes from TCRdb applying MiXCR to the RACE reads. The table lists around 200,000 distinct CDR3 sequences, under 30% of them singletons.

The sample consisted of whole blood, taken in connection with sensitization to the hapten diphenylcyclopropenone (DPC). The V and J genes are TRBV5-4 and TRBJ1-1, with D unclear. The TCR was taken from a woman between 40 and 55 years old with alopecia areata. Some clones in this sample may be carry-over from other donors' samples. The CDR3, as DNA: TGTGCCAGCAGCTTCTTTCGGGGTCGAGCTTTCTTT. Translation: CASSFFRGRAFF.